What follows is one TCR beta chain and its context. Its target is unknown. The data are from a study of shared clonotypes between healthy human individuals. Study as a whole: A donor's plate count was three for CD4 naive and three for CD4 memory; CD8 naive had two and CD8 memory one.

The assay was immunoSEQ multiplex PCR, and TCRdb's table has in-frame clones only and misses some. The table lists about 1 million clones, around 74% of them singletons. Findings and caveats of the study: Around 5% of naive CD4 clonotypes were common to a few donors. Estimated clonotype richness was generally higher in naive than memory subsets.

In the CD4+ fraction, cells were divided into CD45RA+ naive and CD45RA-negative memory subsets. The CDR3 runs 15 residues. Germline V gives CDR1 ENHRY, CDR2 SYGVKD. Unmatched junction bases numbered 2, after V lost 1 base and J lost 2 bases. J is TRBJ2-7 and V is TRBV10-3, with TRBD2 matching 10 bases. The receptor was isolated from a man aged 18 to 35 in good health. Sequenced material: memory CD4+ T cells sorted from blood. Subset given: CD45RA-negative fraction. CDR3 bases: TGTGCCATCAGTGAGTTAGGGACTAGCGCCTACGAGCAGTACTTC. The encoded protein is CAISELGTSAYEQYF.